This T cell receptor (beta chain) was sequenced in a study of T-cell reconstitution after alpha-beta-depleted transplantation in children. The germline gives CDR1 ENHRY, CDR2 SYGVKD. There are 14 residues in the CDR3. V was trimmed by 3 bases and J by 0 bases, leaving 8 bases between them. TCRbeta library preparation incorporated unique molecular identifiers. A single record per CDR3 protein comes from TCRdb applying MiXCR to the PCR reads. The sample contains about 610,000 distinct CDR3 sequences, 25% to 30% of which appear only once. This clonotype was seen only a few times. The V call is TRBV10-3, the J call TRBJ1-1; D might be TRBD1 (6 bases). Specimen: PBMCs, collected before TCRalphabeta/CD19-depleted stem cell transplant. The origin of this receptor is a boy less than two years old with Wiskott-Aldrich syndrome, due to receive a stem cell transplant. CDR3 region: CAISEGGMNTEAFF. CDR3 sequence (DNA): TGTGCCATCAGTGAAGGGGGTATGAACACTGAAGCTTTCTTT.